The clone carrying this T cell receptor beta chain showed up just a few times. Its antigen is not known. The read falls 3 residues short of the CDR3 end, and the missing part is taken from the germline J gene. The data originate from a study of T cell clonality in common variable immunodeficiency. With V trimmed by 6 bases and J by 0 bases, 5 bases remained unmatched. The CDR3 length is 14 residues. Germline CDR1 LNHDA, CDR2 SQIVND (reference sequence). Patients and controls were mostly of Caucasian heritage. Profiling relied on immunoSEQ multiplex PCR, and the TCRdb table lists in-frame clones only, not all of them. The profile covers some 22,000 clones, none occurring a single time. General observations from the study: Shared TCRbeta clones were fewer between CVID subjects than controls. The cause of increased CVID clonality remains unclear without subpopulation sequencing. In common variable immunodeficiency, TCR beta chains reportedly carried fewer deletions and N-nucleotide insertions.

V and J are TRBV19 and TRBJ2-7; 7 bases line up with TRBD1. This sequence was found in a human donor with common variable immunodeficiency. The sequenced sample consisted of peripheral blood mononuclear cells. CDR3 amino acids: CASRLDRSSYEQYF. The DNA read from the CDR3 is TGTGCCAGTAGGTTGGACAGGAGCTCCTACGAG. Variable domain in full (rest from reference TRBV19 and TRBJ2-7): DGGITQSPKYLFRKEGQNVTLSCEQNLNHDAMYWYRQDPGQGLRLIYYSQIVNDFQKGDIAEGYSVSREKKESFPLTVTSAQKNPTAFYLCASRLDRSSYEQYFGPGTRLTVT.